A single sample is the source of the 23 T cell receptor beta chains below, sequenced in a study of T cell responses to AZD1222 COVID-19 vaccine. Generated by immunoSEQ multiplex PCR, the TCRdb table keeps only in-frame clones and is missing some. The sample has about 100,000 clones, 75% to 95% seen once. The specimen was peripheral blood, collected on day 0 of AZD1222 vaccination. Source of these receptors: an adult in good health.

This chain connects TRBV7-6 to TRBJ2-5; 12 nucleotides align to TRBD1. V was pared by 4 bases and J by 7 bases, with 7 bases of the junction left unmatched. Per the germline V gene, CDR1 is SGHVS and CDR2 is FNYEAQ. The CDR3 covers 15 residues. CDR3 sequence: CASSSGTGGAGTQYF. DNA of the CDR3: TGTGCCAGCAGCTCGGGGACAGGGGGCGCCGGGACCCAGTACTTC.

The CDR3 region is CASSQDRIAGGPADEQYF. The CDR3 DNA is TGTGCCAGCAGCCAAGATCGGATAGCGGGGGGGCCTGCGGACGAGCAGTACTTC. The chain joins TRBV14 to TRBJ2-7; 11 positions agree with TRBD2. The CDR3 extends over 18 amino acids. Looked up from germline, CDR1 is SGHDN and CDR2 is FVKESK. Losses at the gene ends were 0 bases for V and 5 bases for J; bases not matched to a gene: 12.

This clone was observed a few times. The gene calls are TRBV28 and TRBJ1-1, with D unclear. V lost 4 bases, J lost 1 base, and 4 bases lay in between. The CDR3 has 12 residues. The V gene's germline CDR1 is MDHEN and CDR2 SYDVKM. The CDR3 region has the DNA TGTGCCAGCAGTTCAGGGAACACTGAAGCTTTCTTT. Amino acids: CASSSGNTEAFF. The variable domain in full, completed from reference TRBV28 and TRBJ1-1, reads DVKVTQSSRYLVKRTGEKVFLECVQDMDHENMFWYRQDPGLGLRLIYFSYDVKMKEKGDIPEGYSVSREKKERFSLILESASTNQTSMYLCASSSGNTEAFFGQGTRLTVV.

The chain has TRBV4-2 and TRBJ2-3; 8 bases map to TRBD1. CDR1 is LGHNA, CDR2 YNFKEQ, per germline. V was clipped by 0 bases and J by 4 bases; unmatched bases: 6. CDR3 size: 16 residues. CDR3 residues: CASSQEVQGAADTQYF. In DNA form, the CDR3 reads TGTGCCAGCAGCCAAGAGGTCCAGGGGGCCGCAGATACGCAGTATTTT.

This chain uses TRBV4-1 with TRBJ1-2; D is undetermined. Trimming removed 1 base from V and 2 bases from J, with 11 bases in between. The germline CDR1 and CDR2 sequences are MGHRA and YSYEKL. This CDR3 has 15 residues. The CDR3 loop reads CASSQAWGPNYGYTF. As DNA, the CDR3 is TGCGCCAGCAGCCAAGCCTGGGGTCCAAACTATGGCTACACCTTC.

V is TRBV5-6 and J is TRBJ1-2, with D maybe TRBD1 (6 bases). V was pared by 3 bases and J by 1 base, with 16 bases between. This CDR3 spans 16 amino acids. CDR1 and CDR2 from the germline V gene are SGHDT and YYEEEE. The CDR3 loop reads CASSSDLDRYNYGYTF. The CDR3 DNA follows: TGTGCCAGCAGCTCAGACCTCGACAGGTATAACTATGGCTACACCTTC.

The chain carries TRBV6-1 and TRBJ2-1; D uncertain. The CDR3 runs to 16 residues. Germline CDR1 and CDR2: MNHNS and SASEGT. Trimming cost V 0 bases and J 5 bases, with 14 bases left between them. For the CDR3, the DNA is TGTGCCAGCAGTGAAGCTTTCGACGGGTTCGACAATGAGCAGTTCTTC. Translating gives CASSEAFDGFDNEQFF.

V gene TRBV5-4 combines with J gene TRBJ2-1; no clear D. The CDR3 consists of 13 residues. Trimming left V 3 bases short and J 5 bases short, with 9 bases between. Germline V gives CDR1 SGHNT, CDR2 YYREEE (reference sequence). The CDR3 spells CASSSGPHNEQFF. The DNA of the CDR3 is TGTGCCAGCAGCTCCGGGCCTCACAATGAGCAGTTCTTC.

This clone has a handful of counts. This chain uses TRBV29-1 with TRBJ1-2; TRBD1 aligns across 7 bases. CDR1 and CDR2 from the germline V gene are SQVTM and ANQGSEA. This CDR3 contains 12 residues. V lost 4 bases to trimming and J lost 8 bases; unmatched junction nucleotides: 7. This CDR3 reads CSVAQTGDGYTF. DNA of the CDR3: TGCAGCGTTGCCCAAACAGGGGACGGCTACACCTTC. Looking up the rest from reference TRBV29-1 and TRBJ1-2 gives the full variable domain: SAVISQKPSRDICQRGTSLTIQCQVDSQVTMMFWYRQQPGQSLTLIATANQGSEATYESGFVIDKFPISRPNLTFSTLTVSNMSPEDSSIYLCSVAQTGDGYTFGSGTRLTVV.

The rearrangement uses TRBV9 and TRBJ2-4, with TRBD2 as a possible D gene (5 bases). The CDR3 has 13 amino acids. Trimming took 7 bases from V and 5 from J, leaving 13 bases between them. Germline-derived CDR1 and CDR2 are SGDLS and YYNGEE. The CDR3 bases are TGTGCCAGCTCGGCGAGGGTCGAAAACATTCAGTACTTC. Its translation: CASSARVENIQYF. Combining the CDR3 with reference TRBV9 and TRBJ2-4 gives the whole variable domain DSGVTQTPKHLITATGQRVTLRCSPRSGDLSVYWYQQSLDQGLQFLIQYYNGEERAKGNILERFSAQQFPDLHSELNLSSLELGDSALYFCASSARVENIQYFGAGTRLSVL.

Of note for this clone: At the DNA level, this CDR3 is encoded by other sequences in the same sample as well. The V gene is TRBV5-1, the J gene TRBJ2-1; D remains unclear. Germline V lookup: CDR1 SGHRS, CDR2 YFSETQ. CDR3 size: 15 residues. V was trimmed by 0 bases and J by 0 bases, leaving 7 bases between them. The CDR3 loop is CASSLGGSSYNEQFF. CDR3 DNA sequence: TGCGCCAGCAGCTTGGGCGGCAGCTCCTACAATGAGCAGTTCTTC.

CDR3 sequence reads: CASGQPTNYGYTF. The DNA for the CDR3 is TGTGCCAGCGGACAGCCTACTAACTATGGCTACACCTTC. The V and J genes are TRBV28 and TRBJ1-2, with a weak D call TRBD1 (6 bases). CDR1 is MDHEN, CDR2 SYDVKM, per germline. The CDR3 loop spans 13 amino acids. The V end was cut by 8 bases, the J end by 0 bases, with 10 bases between.

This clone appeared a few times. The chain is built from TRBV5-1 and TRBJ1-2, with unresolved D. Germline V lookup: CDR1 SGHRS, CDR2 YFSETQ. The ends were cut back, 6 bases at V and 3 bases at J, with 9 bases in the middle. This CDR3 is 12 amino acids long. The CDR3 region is CASMARHYGYTF. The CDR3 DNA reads TGCGCCAGCATGGCACGACACTATGGCTACACCTTC. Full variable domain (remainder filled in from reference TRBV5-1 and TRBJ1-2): KAGVTQTPRYLIKTRGQQVTLSCSPISGHRSVSWYQQTPGQGLQFLFEYFSETQRNKGNFPGRFSGRQFSNSRSEMNVSTLELGDSALYLCASMARHYGYTFGSGTRLTVV.

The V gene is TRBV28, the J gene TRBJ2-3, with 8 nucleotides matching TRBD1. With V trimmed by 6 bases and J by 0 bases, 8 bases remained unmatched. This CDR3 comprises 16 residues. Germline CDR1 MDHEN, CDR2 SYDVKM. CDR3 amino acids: CASSGGWTGSTDTQYF. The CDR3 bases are TGTGCCAGCAGCGGCGGTTGGACAGGGAGCACAGATACGCAGTATTTT.

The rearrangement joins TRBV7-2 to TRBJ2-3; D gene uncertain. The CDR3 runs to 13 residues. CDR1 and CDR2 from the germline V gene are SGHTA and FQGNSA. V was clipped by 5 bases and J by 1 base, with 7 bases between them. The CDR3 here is CASSEGGTDTQYF. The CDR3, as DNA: TGTGCCAGCAGCGAAGGAGGCACAGATACGCAGTATTTT.

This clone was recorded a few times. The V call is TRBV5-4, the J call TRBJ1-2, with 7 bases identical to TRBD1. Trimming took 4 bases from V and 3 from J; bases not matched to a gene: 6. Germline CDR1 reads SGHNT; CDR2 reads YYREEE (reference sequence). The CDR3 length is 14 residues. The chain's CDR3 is CASSTKTGDYGYTF. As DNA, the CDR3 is TGTGCCAGCAGCACTAAAACAGGGGACTATGGCTACACCTTC.

The CDR3 sequence is CATSRDGGIQPGAGYTF. The CDR3 bases are TGTGCCACCAGCAGAGATGGTGGGATCCAGCCGGGGGCTGGCTACACCTTC. This chain uses TRBV15 with TRBJ1-2; possibly TRBD1 for D (6 bases). The CDR3 runs to 17 residues. Trimming removed 0 bases at V and 7 bases at J, with 21 bases between. Germline V gives CDR1 LNHNV, CDR2 YYDKDF (reference sequence).

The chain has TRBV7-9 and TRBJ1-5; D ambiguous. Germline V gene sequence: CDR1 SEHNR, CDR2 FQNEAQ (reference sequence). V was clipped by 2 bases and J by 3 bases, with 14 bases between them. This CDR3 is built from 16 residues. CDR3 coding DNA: TGTGCCAGCAGCTTATCGCGCTCAGGAGCCAATCAGCCCCAGCATTTT. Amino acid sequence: CASSLSRSGANQPQHF. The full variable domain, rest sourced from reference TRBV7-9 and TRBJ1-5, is DTGVSQNPRHKITKRGQNVTFRCDPISEHNRLYWYRQTLGQGPEFLTYFQNEAQLEKSRLLSDRFSAERPKGSFSTLEIQRTEQGDSAMYLCASSLSRSGANQPQHFGDGTRLSIL.

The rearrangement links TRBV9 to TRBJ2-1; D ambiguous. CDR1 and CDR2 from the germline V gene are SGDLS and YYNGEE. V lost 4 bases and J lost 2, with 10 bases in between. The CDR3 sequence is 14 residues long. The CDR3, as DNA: TGTGCCAGCAGCCCCCATGGGGCCTACAATGAGCAGTTCTTC. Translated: CASSPHGAYNEQFF.

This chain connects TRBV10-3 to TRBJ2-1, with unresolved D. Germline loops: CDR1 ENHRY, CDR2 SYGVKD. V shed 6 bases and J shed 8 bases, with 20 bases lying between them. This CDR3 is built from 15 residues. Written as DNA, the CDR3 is TGTGCCATCAGCCGCGAAGACTCAATGGTCGATGAGCAGTTCTTC. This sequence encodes CAISREDSMVDEQFF.

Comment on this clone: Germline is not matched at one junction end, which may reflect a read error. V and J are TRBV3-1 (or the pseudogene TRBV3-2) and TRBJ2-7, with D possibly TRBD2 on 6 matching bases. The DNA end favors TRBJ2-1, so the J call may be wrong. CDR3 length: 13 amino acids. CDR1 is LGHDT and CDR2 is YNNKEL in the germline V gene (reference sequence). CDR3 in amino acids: CASSRDSHNEQFF. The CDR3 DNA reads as TGTGCCAGCAGTCGGGACTCCCACAATGAGCAGTTCTTC.

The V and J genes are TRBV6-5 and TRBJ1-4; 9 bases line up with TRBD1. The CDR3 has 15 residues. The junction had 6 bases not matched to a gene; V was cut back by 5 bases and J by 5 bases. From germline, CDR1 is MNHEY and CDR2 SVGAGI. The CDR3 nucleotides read TGTGCCAGCAGTACAGGGGGGACAGGGAATGAAAAACTGTTTTTT. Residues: CASSTGGTGNEKLFF.

The CDR3 sequence: CASSELAGNYNEQFF. The CDR3 DNA sequence: TGTGCCAGCAGTGAACTAGCGGGGAACTACAATGAGCAGTTCTTC. The V and J genes are TRBV2 and TRBJ2-1; 9 nucleotides match TRBD2. V was pared by 2 bases and J by 3 bases, with 2 bases of the junction left unmatched. CDR1 is SNHLY and CDR2 is FYNNEI in the germline V gene. CDR3 length: 15 residues.